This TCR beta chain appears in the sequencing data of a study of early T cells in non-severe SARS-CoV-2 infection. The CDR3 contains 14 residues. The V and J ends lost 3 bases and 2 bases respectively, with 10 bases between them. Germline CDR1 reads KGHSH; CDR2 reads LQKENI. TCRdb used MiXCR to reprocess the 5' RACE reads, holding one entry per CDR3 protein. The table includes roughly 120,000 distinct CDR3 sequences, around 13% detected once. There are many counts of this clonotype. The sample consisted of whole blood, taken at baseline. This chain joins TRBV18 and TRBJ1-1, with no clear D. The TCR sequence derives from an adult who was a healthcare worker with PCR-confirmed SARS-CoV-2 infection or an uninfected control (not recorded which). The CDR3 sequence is CASSPLQRNTEAFF. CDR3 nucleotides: TGTGCCAGCTCACCGCTCCAGCGAAACACTGAAGCTTTCTTT.